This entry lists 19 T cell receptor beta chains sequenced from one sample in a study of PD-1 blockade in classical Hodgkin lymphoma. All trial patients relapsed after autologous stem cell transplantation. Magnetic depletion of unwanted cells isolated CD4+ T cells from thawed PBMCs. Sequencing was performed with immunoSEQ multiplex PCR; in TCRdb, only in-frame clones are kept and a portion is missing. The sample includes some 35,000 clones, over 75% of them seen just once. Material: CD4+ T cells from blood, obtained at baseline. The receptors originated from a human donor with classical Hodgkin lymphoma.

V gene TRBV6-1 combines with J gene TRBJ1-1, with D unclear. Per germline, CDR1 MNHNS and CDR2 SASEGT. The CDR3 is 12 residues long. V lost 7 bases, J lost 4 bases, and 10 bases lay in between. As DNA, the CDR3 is TGTGCCAGCATAGCTAGCAGCACTGAAGCTTTCTTT. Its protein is CASIASSTEAFF.

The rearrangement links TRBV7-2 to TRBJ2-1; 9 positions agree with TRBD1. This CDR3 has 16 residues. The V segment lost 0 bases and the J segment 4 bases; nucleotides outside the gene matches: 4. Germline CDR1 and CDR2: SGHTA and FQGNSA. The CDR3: CASSLATGGGYNEQFF. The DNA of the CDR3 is TGTGCCAGCAGCTTAGCGACAGGGGGGGGGTACAATGAGCAGTTCTTC.

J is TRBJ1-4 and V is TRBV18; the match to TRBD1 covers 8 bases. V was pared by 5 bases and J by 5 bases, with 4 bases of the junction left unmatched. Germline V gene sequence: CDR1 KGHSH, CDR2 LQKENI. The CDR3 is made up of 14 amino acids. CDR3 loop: CASSWGQDNEKLFF. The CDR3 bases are TGTGCCAGCTCATGGGGACAGGACAATGAAAAACTGTTTTTT.

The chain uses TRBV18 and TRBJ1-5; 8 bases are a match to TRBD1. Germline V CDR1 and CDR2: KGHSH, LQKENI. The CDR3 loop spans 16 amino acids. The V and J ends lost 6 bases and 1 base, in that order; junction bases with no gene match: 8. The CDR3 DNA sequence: TGTGCCAGCTCGCAGGAGACAGGGGCGAGCAATCAGCCCCAGCATTTT. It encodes CASSQETGASNQPQHF.

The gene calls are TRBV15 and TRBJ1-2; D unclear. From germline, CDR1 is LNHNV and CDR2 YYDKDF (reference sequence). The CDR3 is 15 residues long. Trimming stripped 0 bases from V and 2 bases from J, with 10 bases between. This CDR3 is CATSRDWETNYGYTF. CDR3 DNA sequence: TGTGCCACCAGCAGAGATTGGGAGACCAACTATGGCTACACCTTC.

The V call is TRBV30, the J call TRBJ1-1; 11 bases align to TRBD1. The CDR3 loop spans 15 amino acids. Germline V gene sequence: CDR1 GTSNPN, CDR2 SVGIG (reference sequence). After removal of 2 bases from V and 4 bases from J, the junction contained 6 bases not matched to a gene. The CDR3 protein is CAWSFRTGGGTEAFF. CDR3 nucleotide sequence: TGTGCCTGGAGTTTTAGGACAGGGGGCGGCACTGAAGCTTTCTTT. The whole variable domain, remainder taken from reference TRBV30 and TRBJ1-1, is SQTIHQWPATLVQPVGSPLSLECTVEGTSNPNLYWYRQAAGRGLQLLFYSVGIGQISSEVPQNLSASRPQDRQFILSSKKLLLSDSGFYLCAWSFRTGGGTEAFFGQGTRLTVV.

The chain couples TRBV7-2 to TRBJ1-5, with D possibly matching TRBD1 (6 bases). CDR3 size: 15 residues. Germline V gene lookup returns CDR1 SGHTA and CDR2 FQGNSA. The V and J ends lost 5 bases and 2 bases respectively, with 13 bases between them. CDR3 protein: CASSADRQGNQPQHF. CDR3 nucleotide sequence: TGTGCCAGCAGCGCAGATCGACAGGGCAATCAGCCCCAGCATTTT. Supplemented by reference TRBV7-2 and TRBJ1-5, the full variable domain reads GAGVSQSPSNKVTEKGKDVELRCDPISGHTALYWYRQSLGQGLEFLIYFQGNSAPDKSGLPSDRFSAERTGGSVSTLTIQRTQQEDSAVYLCASSADRQGNQPQHFGDGTRLSIL.

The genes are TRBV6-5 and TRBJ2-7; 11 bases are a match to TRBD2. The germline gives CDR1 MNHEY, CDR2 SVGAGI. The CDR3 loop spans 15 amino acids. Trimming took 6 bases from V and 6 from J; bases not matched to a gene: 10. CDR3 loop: CASRGLAGGMGEQYF. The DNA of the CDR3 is TGTGCCAGCAGGGGGCTAGCGGGAGGCATGGGCGAGCAGTACTTC.

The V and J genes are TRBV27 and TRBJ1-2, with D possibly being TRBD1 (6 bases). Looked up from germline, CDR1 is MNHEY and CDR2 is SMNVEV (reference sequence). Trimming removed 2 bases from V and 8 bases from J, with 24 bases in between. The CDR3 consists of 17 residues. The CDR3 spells CASSLSIRGGSGSGYTF. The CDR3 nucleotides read TGTGCCAGCAGTTTAAGTATTAGGGGGGGATCCGGCTCGGGCTACACCTTC.

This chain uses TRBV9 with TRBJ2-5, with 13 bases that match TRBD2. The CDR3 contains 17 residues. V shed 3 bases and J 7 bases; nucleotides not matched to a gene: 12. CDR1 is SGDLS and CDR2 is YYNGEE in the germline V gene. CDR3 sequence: CASSGSFGLAGEATQYF. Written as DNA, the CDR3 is TGTGCCAGCAGCGGCTCTTTCGGACTAGCGGGAGAGGCGACCCAGTACTTC.

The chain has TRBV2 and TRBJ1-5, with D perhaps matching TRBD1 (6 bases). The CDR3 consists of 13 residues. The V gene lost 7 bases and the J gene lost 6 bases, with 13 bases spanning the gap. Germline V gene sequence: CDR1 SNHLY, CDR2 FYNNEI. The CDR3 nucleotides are TGTGCCAGCAAGGACCAGGGGTTTCAGCCCCAGCATTTT. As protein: CASKDQGFQPQHF. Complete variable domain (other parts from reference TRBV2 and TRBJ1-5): EPEVTQTPSHQVTQMGQEVILRCVPISNHLYFYWYRQILGQKVEFLVSFYNNEISEKSEIFDDQFSVERPDGSNFTLKIRSTKLEDSAMYFCASKDQGFQPQHFGDGTRLSIL.

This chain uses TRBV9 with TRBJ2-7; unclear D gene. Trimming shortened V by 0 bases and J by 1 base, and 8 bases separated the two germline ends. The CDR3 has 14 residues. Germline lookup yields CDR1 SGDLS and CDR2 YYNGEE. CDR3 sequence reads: CASSVDGWSYEQYF. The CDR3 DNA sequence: TGTGCCAGCAGCGTAGATGGCTGGTCCTACGAGCAGTACTTC. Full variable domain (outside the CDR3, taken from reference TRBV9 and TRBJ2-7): DSGVTQTPKHLITATGQRVTLRCSPRSGDLSVYWYQQSLDQGLQFLIQYYNGEERAKGNILERFSAQQFPDLHSELNLSSLELGDSALYFCASSVDGWSYEQYFGPGTRLTVT.

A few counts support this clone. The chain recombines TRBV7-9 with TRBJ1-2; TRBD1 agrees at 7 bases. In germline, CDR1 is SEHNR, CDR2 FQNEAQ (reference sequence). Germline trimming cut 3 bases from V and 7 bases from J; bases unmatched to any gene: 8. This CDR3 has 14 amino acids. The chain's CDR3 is CASSFGQDLFGYTF. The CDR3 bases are TGTGCCAGCAGCTTCGGACAGGACCTTTTTGGCTACACCTTC.

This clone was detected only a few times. This CDR3 is CAWKVGGTEAFF. The DNA for the CDR3 is TGTGCCTGGAAAGTAGGGGGAACTGAAGCTTTCTTT. The rearrangement joins TRBV30 to TRBJ1-1; tentatively, D is TRBD1 (6 bases). CDR3 length: 12 amino acids. The germline V and J ends were trimmed by 4 bases and 5 bases, with 11 bases remaining between them. Germline V gives CDR1 GTSNPN, CDR2 SVGIG (reference sequence).

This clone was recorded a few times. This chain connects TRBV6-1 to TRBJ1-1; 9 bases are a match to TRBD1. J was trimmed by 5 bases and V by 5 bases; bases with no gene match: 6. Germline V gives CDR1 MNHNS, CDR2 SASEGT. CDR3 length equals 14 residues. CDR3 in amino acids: CASSLQGAWTEAFF. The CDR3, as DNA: TGTGCCAGCAGTCTACAGGGGGCGTGGACTGAAGCTTTCTTT.

In nucleotides, the CDR3 is TGTGCCAGCAGCTTCACGGGACCCAACAATGAGCAGTTCTTC. Translated, it gives CASSFTGPNNEQFF. V and J are TRBV11-2 and TRBJ2-1; perhaps D is TRBD1 or TRBD2 (5 bases each). The CDR3 contains 14 residues. Between the trimmed V and J ends, which lost 3 bases and 5 bases, there was a span of 11 bases. Per the germline V gene, CDR1 is SGHAT and CDR2 is FQNNGV.

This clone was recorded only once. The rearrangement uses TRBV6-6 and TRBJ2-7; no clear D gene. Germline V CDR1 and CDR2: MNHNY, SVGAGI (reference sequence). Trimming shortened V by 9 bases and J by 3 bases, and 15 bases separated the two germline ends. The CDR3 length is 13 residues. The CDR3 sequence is CARPPCSRYEQYF. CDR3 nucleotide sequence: TGTGCCAGGCCCCCATGCAGTCGCTACGAGCAGTACTTC.

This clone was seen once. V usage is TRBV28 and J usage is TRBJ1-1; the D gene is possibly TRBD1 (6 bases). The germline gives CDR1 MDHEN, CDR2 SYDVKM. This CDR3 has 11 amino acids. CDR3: CMGATASEAFF. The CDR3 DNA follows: TGTATGGGGGCGACTGCCTCTGAAGCTTTCTTT.

Here the CDR3 reads CASSPGLDNYNEQFF. The DNA for the CDR3 is TGCGCCAGCAGCCCGGGACTGGATAACTACAATGAGCAGTTCTTC. The chain employs TRBV5-1 and TRBJ2-1; D possibly corresponds to TRBD2 (6 bases). The V gene's germline CDR1 is SGHRS and CDR2 YFSETQ. CDR3 length: 15 amino acids. V lost 4 bases, J lost 3 bases, and 14 bases lay in between. Combining the CDR3 with reference TRBV5-1 and TRBJ2-1 gives the whole variable domain KAGVTQTPRYLIKTRGQQVTLSCSPISGHRSVSWYQQTPGQGLQFLFEYFSETQRNKGNFPGRFSGRQFSNSRSEMNVSTLELGDSALYLCASSPGLDNYNEQFFGPGTRLTVL.